This TCR beta chain stems from a study of patients and donors after allogeneic stem cell transplantation. TCRdb reprocessed the RT-PCR reads via MiXCR and lists one record per CDR3 protein. The table shows 100,000 to 130,000 distinct CDR3 sequences, with approximately 40% occurring only once. Trimming cost V 5 bases and J 3 bases; bases outside gene matches: 6. The CDR3 loop spans 14 amino acids. CDR1 and CDR2 from the germline V gene are LGHNA and YSLEER. This sequence joins TRBV4-3 and TRBJ1-1; 7 nucleotides match TRBD1. The sequenced sample consisted of blood, either unsorted or a sorted T cell fraction (not recorded which). The receptor was derived from a human donor who was either an allogeneic HSCT recipient or a stem cell or donor lymphocyte infusion donor (not recorded which). It is not recorded whose cells these are; they may come from a transplant donor. The CDR3 DNA reads TGCGCCAGCAGCGCGGGACAGCCTTACACTGAAGCTTTCTTT. Its protein product is CASSAGQPYTEAFF.